A single sample is the source of the 5 T cell receptor beta chains below, sequenced in a study of cytomegalovirus exposure and HLA in healthy donors. PCR involved 60 Vbeta and 13 Jbeta primers. Measured with immunoSEQ multiplex PCR; TCRdb has only the in-frame clones, and not every one. The sample carries approximately 150,000 clones, under 80% recorded once. The source material was PBMCs. The source is a human donor in good health.

In its sample, this clone was seen a few times. This chain joins TRBV10-2 and TRBJ1-1; TRBD1 might be the D (6 bases). The V and J ends lost 0 bases and 5 bases respectively, with 13 bases between them. This CDR3 region has 15 residues. Germline lookup yields CDR1 WSHSY and CDR2 SAAADI. The CDR3 sequence: CASSESKGGSTEAFF. The CDR3 DNA is TGCGCCAGCAGTGAGTCGAAGGGGGGGAGTACTGAAGCTTTCTTT.

The chain uses TRBV5-1 and TRBJ2-5, with 7 bases matching TRBD2. CDR3 length: 15 residues. Germline V gives CDR1 SGHRS, CDR2 YFSETQ. J was trimmed by 3 bases and V by 4 bases; bases with no gene match: 9. CDR3 residues: CASSPRGVWEETQYF. The CDR3, as DNA: TGCGCCAGCAGCCCCCGGGGGGTTTGGGAAGAGACCCAGTACTTC.

This clone has a handful of counts. This sequence joins TRBV6-6 and TRBJ1-4; D possibly corresponds to TRBD1 (5 bases). V lost 11 bases, J lost 7 bases, and 11 bases lay in between. This CDR3 region has 11 residues. Germline CDR1 is MNHNY and CDR2 is SVGAGI (reference sequence). This chain's CDR3 is CAVGRGEKLFF. The CDR3 DNA reads TGTGCCGTGGGGAGGGGTGAAAAACTGTTTTTT.

J is TRBJ2-7 and V is TRBV11-2; 10 positions match TRBD2. The CDR3 is made up of 16 amino acids. Germline trimming cut 0 bases from V and 3 bases from J; bases unmatched to any gene: 5. Germline loops: CDR1 SGHAT, CDR2 FQNNGV. The CDR3 DNA reads TGTGCCAGCAGCTTAGACCCCACTAGCGGGGACTACGAGCAGTACTTC. Its protein is CASSLDPTSGDYEQYF.

This sequence joins TRBV4-3 and TRBJ1-1; 9 nucleotides align to TRBD1. With 2 bases clipped from V and 4 bases from J, the junction kept 2 bases outside the gene matches. Germline lookup yields CDR1 LGHNA and CDR2 YSLEER. This CDR3 is built from 14 residues. CDR3: CASSQHRGLTEAFF. Written as DNA, the CDR3 is TGCGCCAGCAGCCAACACAGGGGGCTCACTGAAGCTTTCTTT.